This TCR beta chain was sequenced during a study of T cells in localized non-small cell lung cancer. In this sample, this clone turned up many times. The antigen is undetermined. General observations from the study: The tumor had only one region sequenced, so heterogeneity remains possible. Across samples, adjacent lung featured a median around 56 of the top 100 tumor clones.

Assay: immunoSEQ multiplex PCR; the TCRdb copy retains only in-frame clones and omits some. The top ten hold less than 15% of the sample, which has fewer than 2,000 clones, about a sixth seen once. Sequenced material: normal lung tissue next to the tumor, taken before any cancer treatment. The clonotype was recovered from a man aged 40 to 70 with stage II squamous cell lung carcinoma.

CDR3 in DNA: TGTGCCAGCAGCCCGACAGGGACCGAGGAGGACTATGGCTACACCTTC. Translating gives CASSPTGTEEDYGYTF. The V call is TRBV11-3, the J call TRBJ1-2; TRBD1 agrees at 7 bases. This CDR3 contains 16 residues. V lost 5 bases, J lost 3 bases, and 12 bases stayed unmatched. Germline V gives CDR1 SGHNT, CDR2 YENEEA. The full variable domain, in which reference TRBV11-3 and TRBJ1-2 provide the parts outside the CDR3, is EAGVVQSPRYKIIEKKQPVAFWCNPISGHNTLYWYLQNLGQGPELLIRYENEEAVDDSQLPKDRFSAERLKGVDSTLKIQPAELGDSAVYLCASSPTGTEEDYGYTFGSGTRLTVV.